The clone carrying this TCR beta chain was picked up a small number of times. Antigen specificity is unknown. PCR employed 60 Vbeta and 13 Jbeta primers. Original handling: About 12 million of some 80 million unique TCR beta chains were shared, per a later count. The table came from immunoSEQ multiplex PCR; TCRdb's copy has only in-frame clones and leaves some out. That table supplies the V and J calls and clone size; D and trimming were determined from the DNA. Of about 110,000 clones listed, about two thirds were seen once; the top ten hold approximately 0.8%. The CDR3 consists of 11 residues. Germline CDR1 reads SQVTM; CDR2 reads ANQGSEA. Trimming stripped 4 bases from V and 5 bases from J, with 8 bases between. The entry originates in a study of cytomegalovirus exposure and HLA in healthy donors. Background on the study: An early data release held approximately 80 million unique TCRs from HLA-typed donors. General observations from the study: Cytomegalovirus association was assigned to under 200 TCR beta chains. Sequencing depth roughly uniform across donors was assumed in presence/absence analyses.

The sequenced sample consisted of PBMCs. The chain is built from TRBV29-1 and TRBJ2-5; D is unresolved. The TCR was taken from a boy younger than 18 in good health and CMV-seronegative. The CDR3 sequence is CSVVAVETQYF. The CDR3 region has the DNA TGCAGCGTTGTGGCAGTCGAGACCCAGTACTTC.